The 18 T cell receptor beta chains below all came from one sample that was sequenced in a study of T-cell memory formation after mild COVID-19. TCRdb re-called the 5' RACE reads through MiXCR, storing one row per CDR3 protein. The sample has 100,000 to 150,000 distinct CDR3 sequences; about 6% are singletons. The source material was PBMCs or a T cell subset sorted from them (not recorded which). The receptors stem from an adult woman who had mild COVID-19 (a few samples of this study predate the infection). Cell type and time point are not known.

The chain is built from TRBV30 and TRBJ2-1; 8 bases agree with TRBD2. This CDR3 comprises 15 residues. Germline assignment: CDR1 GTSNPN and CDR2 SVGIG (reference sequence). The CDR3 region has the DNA TGTGCTGGCCTCCAGAGCGGGAGTATCCACAATGAGCAGTTCTTC. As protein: CAGLQSGSIHNEQFF.

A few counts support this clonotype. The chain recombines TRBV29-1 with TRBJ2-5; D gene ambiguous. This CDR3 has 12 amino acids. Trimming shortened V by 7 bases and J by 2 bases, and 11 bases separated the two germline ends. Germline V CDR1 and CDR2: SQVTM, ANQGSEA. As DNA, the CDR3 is TGCAGCGGCCTTCTTCCACAAGAGACCCAGTACTTC. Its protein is CSGLLPQETQYF.

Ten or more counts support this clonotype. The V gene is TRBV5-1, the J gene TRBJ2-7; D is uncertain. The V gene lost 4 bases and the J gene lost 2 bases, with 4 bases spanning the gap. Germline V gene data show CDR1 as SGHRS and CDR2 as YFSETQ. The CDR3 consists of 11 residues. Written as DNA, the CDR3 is TGCGCCAGCAGCGGCGCCTACGAGCAGTACTTC. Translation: CASSGAYEQYF.

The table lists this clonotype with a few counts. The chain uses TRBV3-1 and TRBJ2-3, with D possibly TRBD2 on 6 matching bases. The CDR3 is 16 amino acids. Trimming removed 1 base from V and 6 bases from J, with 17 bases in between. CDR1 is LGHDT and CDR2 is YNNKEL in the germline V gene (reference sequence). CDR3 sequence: CASSQVGGSYADTQYF. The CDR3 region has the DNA TGTGCCAGCAGCCAAGTTGGAGGGTCGTACGCGGATACGCAGTATTTT.

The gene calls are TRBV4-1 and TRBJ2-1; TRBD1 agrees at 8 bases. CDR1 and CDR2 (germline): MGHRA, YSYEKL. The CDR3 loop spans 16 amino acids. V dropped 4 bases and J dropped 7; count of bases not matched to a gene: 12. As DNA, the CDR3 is TGCGCCAGCAGCCGTGAAGGCCGGGACAGGAATAATGAGCAGTTCTTC. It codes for CASSREGRDRNNEQFF.

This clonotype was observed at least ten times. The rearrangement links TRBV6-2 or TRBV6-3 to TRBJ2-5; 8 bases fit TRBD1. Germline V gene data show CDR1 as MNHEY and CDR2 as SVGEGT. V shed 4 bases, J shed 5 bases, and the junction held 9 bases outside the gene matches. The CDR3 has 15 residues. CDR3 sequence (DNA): TGTGCCAGCAGTTCTCAAGACAGGGGTGATGAGACCCAGTACTTC. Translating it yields CASSSQDRGDETQYF.

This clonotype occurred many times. This chain's CDR3 is CASSPRGLAGNSYNEQFF. CDR3 in DNA: TGTGCCAGCAGCCCAAGGGGACTAGCGGGGAACTCCTACAATGAGCAGTTCTTC. J is TRBJ2-1 and V is TRBV7-8, with 13 nucleotides matching TRBD2. Per germline, CDR1 SGHVS and CDR2 FQNEAQ. J was trimmed by 0 bases and V by 5 bases; bases with no gene match: 7. CDR3 length: 18 amino acids.

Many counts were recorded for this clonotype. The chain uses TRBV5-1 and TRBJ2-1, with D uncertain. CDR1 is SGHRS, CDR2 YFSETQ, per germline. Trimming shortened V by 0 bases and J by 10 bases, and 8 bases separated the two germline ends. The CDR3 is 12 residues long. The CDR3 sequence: CASSLGSLEQFF. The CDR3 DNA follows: TGCGCCAGCAGCTTGGGGAGTCTCGAGCAGTTCTTC.

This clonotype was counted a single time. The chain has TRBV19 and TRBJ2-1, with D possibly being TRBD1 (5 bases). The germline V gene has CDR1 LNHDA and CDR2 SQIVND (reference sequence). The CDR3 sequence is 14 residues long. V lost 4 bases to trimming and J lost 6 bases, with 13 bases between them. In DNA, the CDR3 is TGTGCCAGTAGTACCCTCGCCAGGGTCAATGAGCAGTTCTTC. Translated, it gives CASSTLARVNEQFF.

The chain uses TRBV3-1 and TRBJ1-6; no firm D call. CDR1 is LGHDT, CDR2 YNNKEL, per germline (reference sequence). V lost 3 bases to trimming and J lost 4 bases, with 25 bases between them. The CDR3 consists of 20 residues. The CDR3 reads CASSQTPGSLSRKYNSPLHF. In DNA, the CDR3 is TGTGCCAGCAGCCAGACCCCGGGATCCCTATCTCGTAAATATAATTCACCCCTCCACTTT.

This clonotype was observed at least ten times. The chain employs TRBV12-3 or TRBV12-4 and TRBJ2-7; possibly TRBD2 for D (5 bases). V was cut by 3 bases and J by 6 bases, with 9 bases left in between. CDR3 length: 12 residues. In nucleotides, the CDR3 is TGTGCCAGCAGTTTGGAGGCTCTCGAGCAGTACTTC. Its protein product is CASSLEALEQYF.

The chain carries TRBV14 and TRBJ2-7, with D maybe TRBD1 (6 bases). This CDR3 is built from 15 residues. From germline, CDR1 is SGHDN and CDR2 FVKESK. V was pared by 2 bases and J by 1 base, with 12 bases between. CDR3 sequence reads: CASSQRTDPSYEQYF. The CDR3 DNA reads TGTGCCAGCAGCCAAAGGACAGATCCATCCTACGAGCAGTACTTC.

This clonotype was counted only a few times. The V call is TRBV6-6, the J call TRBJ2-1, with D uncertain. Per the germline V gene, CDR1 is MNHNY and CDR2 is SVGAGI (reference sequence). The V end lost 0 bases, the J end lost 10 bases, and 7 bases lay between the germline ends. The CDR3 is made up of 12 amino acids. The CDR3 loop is CASSYSSREQFF. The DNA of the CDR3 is TGTGCCAGCAGTTACTCCTCAAGGGAGCAGTTCTTC.

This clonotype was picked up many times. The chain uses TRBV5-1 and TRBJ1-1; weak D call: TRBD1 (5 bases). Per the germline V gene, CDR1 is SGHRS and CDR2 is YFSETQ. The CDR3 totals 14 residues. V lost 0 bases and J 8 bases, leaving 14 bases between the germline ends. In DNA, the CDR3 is TGCGCCAGCAGCTTGGGGGACGGCCCTAAGGAAGCTTTCTTT. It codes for CASSLGDGPKEAFF.

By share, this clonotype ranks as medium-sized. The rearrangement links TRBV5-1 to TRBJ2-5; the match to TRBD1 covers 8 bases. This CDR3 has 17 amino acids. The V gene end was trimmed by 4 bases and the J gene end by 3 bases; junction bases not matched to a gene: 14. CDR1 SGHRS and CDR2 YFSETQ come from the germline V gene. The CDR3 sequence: CASSIKGLGQGKETQYF. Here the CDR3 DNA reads TGCGCCAGCAGCATAAAAGGACTCGGACAGGGAAAAGAGACCCAGTACTTC.

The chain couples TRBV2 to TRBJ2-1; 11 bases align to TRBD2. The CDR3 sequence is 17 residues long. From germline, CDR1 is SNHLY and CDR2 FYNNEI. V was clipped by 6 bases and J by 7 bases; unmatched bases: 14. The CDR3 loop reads CASRPPRSSGRKNEQFF. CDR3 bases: TGTGCCAGCAGGCCCCCCCGGTCTAGCGGGAGGAAGAATGAGCAGTTCTTC.

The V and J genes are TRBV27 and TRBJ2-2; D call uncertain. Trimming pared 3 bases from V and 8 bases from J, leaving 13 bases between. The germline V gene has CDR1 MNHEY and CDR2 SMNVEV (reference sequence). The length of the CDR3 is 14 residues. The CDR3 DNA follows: TGTGCCAGCAGTTTCCGACTTACTGGGGGGGAGCTGTTTTTT. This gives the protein CASSFRLTGGELFF.

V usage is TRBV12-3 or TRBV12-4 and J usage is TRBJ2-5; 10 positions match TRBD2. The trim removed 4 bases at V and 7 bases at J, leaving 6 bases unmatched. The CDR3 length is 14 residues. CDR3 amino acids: CASSSSLAGRTQYF. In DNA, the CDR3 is TGTGCCAGCAGTTCCTCACTAGCGGGGAGGACCCAGTACTTC.